Listed here are 8 T cell receptor beta chains from one sample, sequenced in a study of blood T cell repertoires in COVID-19. Sequenced by immunoSEQ multiplex PCR; TCRdb stores in-frame clones only, minus some. The sample contains roughly 120,000 clones, 90% of which appear only once. The specimen sequenced was peripheral blood. The receptors derive from a man aged 50 or older with active COVID-19.

The chain links TRBV29-1 to TRBJ2-1; maybe TRBD1 (8 bases). The V gene's germline CDR1 is SQVTM and CDR2 ANQGSEA. This CDR3 contains 14 residues. V was clipped by 5 bases and J by 3 bases, with 14 bases between them. The CDR3 DNA sequence: TGCAGCGTTCGCACAGGGGGGGACTACAATGAGCAGTTCTTC. Translating it yields CSVRTGGDYNEQFF.

This clone appeared a single time. The chain is built from TRBV6-2 or TRBV6-3 and TRBJ2-7; TRBD1 matches 8 bases. The V and J ends lost 2 bases and 0 bases, in that order; junction bases with no gene match: 3. CDR1 and CDR2 from the germline V gene are MNHEY and SVGEGT. This CDR3 has 15 residues. As DNA, the CDR3 is TGTGCCAGCAGTTACGGGACAGGAAACTCCTACGAGCAGTACTTC. This encodes CASSYGTGNSYEQYF.

The CDR3, as DNA: TGCGCCAGCACCGGGAACACTGAAGCTTTCTTT. This codes for CASTGNTEAFF. The chain links TRBV23-1 to TRBJ1-1; unclear D gene. TRBV23-1 is an ORF, with its function uncertain. The CDR3 covers 11 residues. Trimming took off 7 bases at V and 1 base at J, with 4 bases between the two ends.

A note on this clone: Other DNA sequences in this sample translate to the same CDR3. V is TRBV6-6 and J is TRBJ1-1; weak D call: TRBD1 (5 bases). The CDR3 is made up of 15 amino acids. Germline V gene sequence: CDR1 MNHNY, CDR2 SVGAGI (reference sequence). Trimming took off 0 bases at V and 0 bases at J, with 8 bases between the two ends. The CDR3 sequence is CASSYSPGLNTEAFF. In DNA, the CDR3 is TGTGCCAGCAGTTACTCCCCAGGGTTGAACACTGAAGCTTTCTTT.

The rearrangement uses TRBV4-1 and TRBJ1-1; 8 nucleotides align to TRBD1. Germline CDR1 reads MGHRA; CDR2 reads YSYEKL. The CDR3 is made up of 14 amino acids. J lost 11 bases, V lost 6 bases, and 14 bases had no gene match. The CDR3 is CASRGQGAPVRAFF. The CDR3 DNA reads TGCGCCAGCAGGGGTCAGGGGGCGCCGGTGCGGGCTTTCTTT.

V gene TRBV18 combines with J gene TRBJ1-4; D gene unclear. The V and J ends lost 5 bases and 8 bases respectively, with 12 bases between them. The CDR3 loop spans 13 amino acids. CDR1 KGHSH and CDR2 LQKENI come from the germline V gene. CDR3 loop: CASSAGLGEKLFF. CDR3 nucleotides: TGTGCCAGCTCAGCCGGACTAGGGGAAAAACTGTTTTTT.

The V and J genes are TRBV24-1 and TRBJ2-1, with TRBD2 matching 8 bases. Trimming took 5 bases from V and 5 from J; bases not matched to a gene: 16. Germline-derived CDR1 and CDR2 are KGHDR and SFDVKD. The CDR3 is 18 residues long. The CDR3 region is CATSATSGSGRPDNEQFF. In DNA form, the CDR3 reads TGTGCCACCAGTGCTACGAGCGGGAGCGGGCGGCCTGACAATGAGCAGTTCTTC.

The rearrangement uses TRBV6-1 and TRBJ2-1; 8 bases are a match to TRBD1. Per germline, CDR1 MNHNS and CDR2 SASEGT. The ends lost 4 bases at V and 0 bases at J; junction bases unmatched: 5. The length of the CDR3 is 16 residues. DNA for the CDR3: TGTGCCAGCAGTGCCCGGACAGGGAGCTCCTACAATGAGCAGTTCTTC. Protein product: CASSARTGSSYNEQFF.